The next 30 T cell receptor beta chains were all read from a single sample in a study of human T cells and chemical hapten exposure. MiXCR, run by TCRdb on the RACE reads, gives a single entry per CDR3 protein. The table records approximately 88,000 distinct CDR3 sequences, over 10% of them present only once. Time point described: patch test 3, about 24 weeks after DPC sensitization. Treatment indicated: therapeutic diphenylcyclopropenone sensitization with weekly scalp DPC. The specimen was whole blood, collected in connection with sensitization to the hapten diphenylcyclopropenone (DPC). Every receptor here comes from a woman in her forties or fifties with alopecia areata. Some clones in this sample may be carry-over from other donors' samples.

This clonotype was observed a few times. The V gene is TRBV27, the J gene TRBJ2-7, with 12 bases identical to TRBD1. CDR3 length: 15 amino acids. The germline V gene encodes CDR1 MNHEY and CDR2 SMNVEV (reference sequence). V gave up 4 bases and J gave up 3 bases; unmatched junction bases: 4. The CDR3 here is CASSSGQGAFYEQYF. CDR3 DNA sequence: TGTGCCAGCAGTTCGGGACAGGGGGCGTTCTACGAGCAGTACTTC.

This clonotype has only a few counts. The chain has TRBV5-5 and TRBJ2-3; 8 bases match TRBD2. The CDR3 consists of 16 residues. The V gene end was trimmed by 4 bases and the J gene end by 2 bases; junction bases not matched to a gene: 9. The germline V gene has CDR1 SGHKS and CDR2 YYEKEE (reference sequence). The CDR3 loop is CASSLTSGTFTDTQYF. The CDR3, as DNA: TGTGCCAGCAGCCTTACTAGCGGCACCTTCACAGATACGCAGTATTTT.

This clonotype was seen a handful of times. The genes are TRBV11-2 and TRBJ2-5; D possibly corresponds to TRBD2 (6 bases). V was trimmed by 8 bases and J by 2 bases, leaving 15 bases between them. CDR3 length: 14 residues. CDR1 and CDR2 from the germline V gene are SGHAT and FQNNGV. The CDR3 here is CASGRGIRQETQYF. CDR3 coding DNA: TGTGCCAGCGGTCGGGGGATTAGGCAAGAGACCCAGTACTTC.

This clonotype was seen many times. CDR3 in amino acids: CASSLYVTEAFF. The CDR3 DNA is TGTGCCAGCAGCTTGTACGTCACTGAAGCTTTCTTT. J is TRBJ1-1 and V is TRBV7-9, with D hard to call. V shed 3 bases and J shed 4 bases, with 6 bases lying between them. The germline gives CDR1 SEHNR, CDR2 FQNEAQ (reference sequence). This CDR3 comprises 12 residues.

V usage is TRBV20-1 and J usage is TRBJ1-5; 7 nucleotides align to TRBD1. Unmatched junction bases numbered 14, after V lost 6 bases and J lost 9 bases. The V gene's germline CDR1 is DFQATT and CDR2 SNEGSKA (reference sequence). There are 14 residues in the CDR3. CDR3 protein: CSAQDRLRRGPQHF. In DNA, the CDR3 is TGCAGTGCCCAGGACAGGCTCCGGCGGGGGCCCCAGCATTTT.

This clonotype has ten or more counts. The chain joins TRBV7-2 to TRBJ2-1; TRBD2 agrees at 11 bases. Losses at the gene ends were 5 bases for V and 4 bases for J; bases not matched to a gene: 10. In germline, CDR1 is SGHTA, CDR2 FQGNSA. CDR3 size: 17 residues. The CDR3 loop reads CASSLLAGGPGYNEQFF. The CDR3 DNA follows: TGTGCCAGCAGCCTCTTAGCGGGAGGGCCGGGGTACAATGAGCAGTTCTTC.

The rearrangement uses TRBV27 and TRBJ2-7; 7 nucleotides agree with TRBD2. CDR3 length equals 16 residues. The V gene end was trimmed by 3 bases and the J gene end by 6 bases; junction bases not matched to a gene: 14. Germline CDR1 is MNHEY and CDR2 is SMNVEV (reference sequence). CDR3 sequence: CASSFSGGAGAREQYF. CDR3 in DNA: TGTGCCAGCAGTTTCTCTGGCGGGGCGGGAGCGCGCGAGCAGTACTTC.

The CDR3 DNA sequence: TGTGCCAGCAGCTTACCAGGGACACTCCAGTGGGGCTATGGCTACACCTTC. Its translation: CASSLPGTLQWGYGYTF. This chain uses TRBV7-2 with TRBJ1-2; maybe TRBD1 (6 bases). Trimming took off 2 bases at V and 4 bases at J, with 20 bases between the two ends. From germline, CDR1 is SGHTA and CDR2 FQGNSA. This CDR3 comprises 17 residues. Together with reference TRBV7-2 and TRBJ1-2, the CDR3 gives the full variable domain: GAGVSQSPSNKVTEKGKDVELRCDPISGHTALYWYRQSLGQGLEFLIYFQGNSAPDKSGLPSDRFSAERTGGSVSTLTIQRTQQEDSAVYLCASSLPGTLQWGYGYTFGSGTRLTVV.

This clonotype came up a few times. V is TRBV10-2 and J is TRBJ2-7; 12 nucleotides align to TRBD2. Germline loops: CDR1 WSHSY, CDR2 SAAADI. The CDR3 extends over 15 amino acids. J gave up 0 bases and V 6 bases, and 3 bases lay outside the gene matches. DNA for the CDR3: TGCGCCAGCAGGCTAGCGGGAGGGAACTCCTACGAGCAGTACTTC. This codes for CASRLAGGNSYEQYF.

This clonotype showed up just a few times. This chain joins TRBV7-9 and TRBJ2-5, with D possibly TRBD1 on 5 matching bases. Trimming stripped 6 bases from V and 2 bases from J, with 16 bases between. Per the germline V gene, CDR1 is SEHNR and CDR2 is FQNEAQ (reference sequence). The CDR3 has 15 residues. The CDR3 protein is CASSQGVGQQETQYF. Written as DNA, the CDR3 is TGTGCCAGCAGTCAAGGGGTCGGGCAGCAAGAGACCCAGTACTTC. The whole variable domain, remainder taken from reference TRBV7-9 and TRBJ2-5, is DTGVSQNPRHKITKRGQNVTFRCDPISEHNRLYWYRQTLGQGPEFLTYFQNEAQLEKSRLLSDRFSAERPKGSFSTLEIQRTEQGDSAMYLCASSQGVGQQETQYFGPGTRLLVL.

The gene calls are TRBV5-1 and TRBJ2-1; weak D call: TRBD1 (6 bases). CDR1 is SGHRS, CDR2 YFSETQ, per germline. The CDR3 is 14 amino acids. V dropped 10 bases and J dropped 6 bases, with 20 bases sitting between them. The CDR3 coding sequence is TGCGCCTGCACCCCCTTGGGGGCGGGCAATGAGCAGTTCTTC. Encoded protein: CACTPLGAGNEQFF. Filled out from reference TRBV5-1 and TRBJ2-1, the complete variable domain reads KAGVTQTPRYLIKTRGQQVTLSCSPISGHRSVSWYQQTPGQGLQFLFEYFSETQRNKGNFPGRFSGRQFSNSRSEMNVSTLELGDSALYLCACTPLGAGNEQFFGPGTRLTVL.

This clonotype came up a few times. J is TRBJ2-3 and V is TRBV5-5; 7 positions match TRBD2. The CDR3 contains 16 residues. The J segment lost 1 base and the V segment lost 0 bases, leaving 5 bases of the junction unmatched. Looked up from germline, CDR1 is SGHKS and CDR2 is YYEKEE (reference sequence). This chain's CDR3 is CASSLVLAGGTDTQYF. The CDR3 nucleotides read TGTGCCAGCAGCTTGGTATTAGCGGGTGGCACAGATACGCAGTATTTT.

Notes on this clonotype: With a much larger clone just one base away, this may be a read error. The chain links TRBV7-2 to TRBJ1-5; maybe TRBD1 (6 bases). Germline V gene data show CDR1 as SGHTA and CDR2 as FQGNSA. The ends were cut back, 1 base at V and 7 bases at J, with 14 bases in the middle. The CDR3 is 15 residues long. The CDR3 DNA reads TGTGCCAGCAGCTTAGAGGCAGGGGAAATCCAGCCCCAGCATTTT. It specifies CASSLEAGEIQPQHF.

The rearrangement joins TRBV11-2 to TRBJ2-2; 8 bases agree with TRBD2. Losses at the gene ends were 1 base for V and 1 base for J; bases not matched to a gene: 5. Germline V gene data show CDR1 as SGHAT and CDR2 as FQNNGV. The length of the CDR3 is 17 residues. The CDR3, as DNA: TGTGCCAGCAGCTTAGGGGCGGGAGGTTGGAACACCGGGGAGCTGTTTTTT. Its protein is CASSLGAGGWNTGELFF. Combining the CDR3 with reference TRBV11-2 and TRBJ2-2 gives the whole variable domain EAGVAQSPRYKIIEKRQSVAFWCNPISGHATLYWYQQILGQGPKLLIQFQNNGVVDDSQLPKDRFSAERLKGVDSTLKIQPAKLEDSAVYLCASSLGAGGWNTGELFFGEGSRLTVL.

This clonotype was detected ten times or more. V gene TRBV6-5 combines with J gene TRBJ1-5; a possible D gene is TRBD1 (5 bases). This CDR3 region has 13 residues. Per the germline V gene, CDR1 is MNHEY and CDR2 is SVGAGI. V shed 6 bases and J shed 0 bases, with 6 bases lying between them. The DNA of the CDR3 is TGTGCCAGCAGCCAGGGTAGCAATCAGCCCCAGCATTTT. It encodes CASSQGSNQPQHF.

This clonotype came up many times. The chain has TRBV20-1 and TRBJ1-1, with TRBD1 as a possible D gene (5 bases). The CDR3 consists of 14 residues. With 5 bases removed from V and 0 bases from J, the gap between germline ends came to 13 bases. Germline V gene sequence: CDR1 DFQATT, CDR2 SNEGSKA (reference sequence). The CDR3 sequence is CSALPGTLNTEAFF. The DNA of the CDR3 is TGCAGTGCTCTTCCAGGGACCTTGAACACTGAAGCTTTCTTT.

The J gene is TRBJ2-1, the V gene TRBV10-3, with D possibly matching TRBD1 (6 bases). Germline V gene sequence: CDR1 ENHRY, CDR2 SYGVKD. Trimming removed 3 bases at V and 3 bases at J, with 18 bases between. This CDR3 contains 17 residues. CDR3 DNA: TGTGCCATCAGTGACATATTATCCGGGACAAGCTACAATGAGCAGTTCTTC. Translated, it gives CAISDILSGTSYNEQFF.

This clonotype turned up a few times. The rearrangement uses TRBV5-1 and TRBJ2-1; 9 positions agree with TRBD2. V gave up 3 bases and J gave up 0 bases; unmatched junction bases: 7. The germline CDR1 and CDR2 sequences are SGHRS and YFSETQ. The CDR3 sequence is 17 residues long. CDR3 in DNA: TGCGCCAGCAGCTGGGCGGGAGGGGCGAGCTCCTACAATGAGCAGTTCTTC. It encodes CASSWAGGASSYNEQFF. Full variable domain (outside the CDR3, taken from reference TRBV5-1 and TRBJ2-1): KAGVTQTPRYLIKTRGQQVTLSCSPISGHRSVSWYQQTPGQGLQFLFEYFSETQRNKGNFPGRFSGRQFSNSRSEMNVSTLELGDSALYLCASSWAGGASSYNEQFFGPGTRLTVL.

This clonotype showed up many times. The chain links TRBV7-8 to TRBJ2-1; a possible D gene is TRBD2 (5 bases). Deletions cut 1 base from V and 6 bases from J, with 16 bases between. Germline lookup yields CDR1 SGHVS and CDR2 FQNEAQ. The CDR3 runs to 16 residues. CDR3 bases: TGTGCCAGCAGCTTAGGGTTGCTAGCCTTGGGCAATGAGCAGTTCTTC. This sequence encodes CASSLGLLALGNEQFF.

The sample holds many counts of this clonotype. This rearrangement joins TRBV19 to TRBJ2-1, with a possible D match to TRBD2 (6 bases). The length of the CDR3 is 16 residues. Trimming took off 3 bases at V and 5 bases at J, with 17 bases between the two ends. CDR1 and CDR2 from the germline V gene are LNHDA and SQIVND (reference sequence). The CDR3 nucleotides are TGTGCCAGTAGTATCGGGTCGGGAGTAATAGACAATGAGCAGTTCTTC. It yields the protein CASSIGSGVIDNEQFF.

CDR3 protein: CSVHPAGGSDTQYF. The CDR3 nucleotides are TGCAGCGTACACCCAGCGGGAGGATCAGATACGCAGTATTTT. This chain links TRBV29-1 with TRBJ2-3; 9 positions agree with TRBD2. J was trimmed by 4 bases and V by 6 bases; bases with no gene match: 8. Germline V gives CDR1 SQVTM, CDR2 ANQGSEA. CDR3 length: 14 residues.

This clonotype was detected many times. The chain is built from TRBV7-8 and TRBJ2-7; TRBD2 agrees at 9 bases. This CDR3 has 17 residues. V trimming: 5 bases; J trimming: 6 bases; junction bases outside the gene matches: 17. Germline CDR1 is SGHVS and CDR2 is FQNEAQ. DNA for the CDR3: TGTGCCAGCAGCCTTAGCCCCGCTAGCGGGACGATTCTCGAGCAGTACTTC. It yields the protein CASSLSPASGTILEQYF.

There are many counts of this clonotype. The chain links TRBV20-1 to TRBJ1-2; tentative D call: TRBD1 (5 bases). The CDR3 has 12 residues. Germline V CDR1 and CDR2: DFQATT, SNEGSKA (reference sequence). With 7 bases removed from V and 4 bases from J, the gap between germline ends came to 13 bases. The CDR3 reads CSVEGIFYGYTF. CDR3 nucleotide sequence: TGCAGTGTAGAGGGGATTTTCTATGGCTACACCTTC.

This clonotype was counted between two and nine times. The chain employs TRBV29-1 and TRBJ2-7; 10 nucleotides align to TRBD2. The CDR3 loop spans 13 amino acids. With V trimmed by 5 bases and J by 7 bases, 8 bases remained unmatched. Germline lookup yields CDR1 SQVTM and CDR2 ANQGSEA. Here the CDR3 reads CSVMLAGGGEQYF. In nucleotides, the CDR3 is TGCAGCGTTATGTTAGCGGGAGGTGGTGAGCAGTACTTC.

This clonotype came up many times. The chain is built from TRBV7-8 and TRBJ2-3; TRBD2 aligns across 10 bases. This CDR3 is built from 16 residues. Germline V gene data show CDR1 as SGHVS and CDR2 as FQNEAQ. After removal of 1 base from V and 0 bases from J, the junction contained 1 base not matched to a gene. The DNA of the CDR3 is TGTGCCAGCAGCTTAGAACTAGCGGGAAGCACAGATACGCAGTATTTT. Amino acid sequence: CASSLELAGSTDTQYF.

This chain joins TRBV20-1 and TRBJ2-3; TRBD2 matches at 10 bases. The CDR3 covers 16 residues. Germline-derived CDR1 and CDR2 are DFQATT and SNEGSKA (reference sequence). J was trimmed by 0 bases and V by 6 bases; bases with no gene match: 9. The CDR3 DNA reads as TGCAGTGCGCGGACTAGCGGAGTACTTAGCACAGATACGCAGTATTTT. Its translation is CSARTSGVLSTDTQYF.

The sample holds many counts of this clonotype. The rearrangement links TRBV2 to TRBJ2-3; tentatively, D is TRBD2 (5 bases). Germline CDR1 is SNHLY and CDR2 is FYNNEI. The V end lost 2 bases, the J end lost 2 bases, and 14 bases lay between the germline ends. The CDR3 totals 16 residues. DNA of the CDR3: TGTGCCAGCAGTGAAAGGTTCCGGGAACACACAGATACGCAGTATTTT. Residues: CASSERFREHTDTQYF.

This clonotype was detected a few times. The genes are TRBV20-1 and TRBJ2-7; 8 bases fit TRBD2. This CDR3 spans 15 amino acids. Trimming cost V 0 bases and J 3 bases; bases outside gene matches: 7. Germline CDR1 DFQATT, CDR2 SNEGSKA (reference sequence). As DNA, the CDR3 is TGCAGTGCTAGAGACCCCGTGCTAGCGGGCTACGAGCAGTACTTC. Protein sequence: CSARDPVLAGYEQYF.

CDR3 in amino acids: CASSEGPAGADTQYF. The CDR3 DNA reads as TGTGCCAGCAGTGAGGGCCCAGCGGGTGCAGATACGCAGTATTTT. The gene calls are TRBV2 and TRBJ2-3; possibly TRBD2 for D (6 bases). The length of the CDR3 is 15 residues. Trimming shortened V by 3 bases and J by 4 bases, and 14 bases separated the two germline ends. Germline values: CDR1 SNHLY, CDR2 FYNNEI.

In regard to this clonotype: With a much larger clone just one base away, this may be a read error. The J gene is TRBJ2-7, the V gene TRBV12-3 or TRBV12-4; tentative D call: TRBD1 (6 bases). Trimming cost V 3 bases and J 6 bases, with 12 bases left between them. This CDR3 contains 13 residues. The CDR3 DNA reads TGTGCCAGCAGTTTTTCCCAGGGGATCGAGCAGTACTTC. This codes for CASSFSQGIEQYF.